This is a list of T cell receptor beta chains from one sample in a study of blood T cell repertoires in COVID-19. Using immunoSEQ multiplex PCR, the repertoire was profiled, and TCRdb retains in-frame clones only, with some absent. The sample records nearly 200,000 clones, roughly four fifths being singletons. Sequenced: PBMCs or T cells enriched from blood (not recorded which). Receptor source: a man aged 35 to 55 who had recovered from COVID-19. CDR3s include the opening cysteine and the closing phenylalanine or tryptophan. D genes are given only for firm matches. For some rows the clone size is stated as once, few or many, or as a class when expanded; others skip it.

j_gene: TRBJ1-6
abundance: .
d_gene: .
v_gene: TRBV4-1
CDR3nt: TGCGCCAGCAGCCAAATTGTCGACGGGGGAATTAGTTCACCCCTCCACTTT
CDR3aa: CASSQIVDGGISSPLHF

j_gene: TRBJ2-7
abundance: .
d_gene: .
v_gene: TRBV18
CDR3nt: TGTGCCAGCTCACCCCCGGTCGGTAGCTACGAGCAGTACTTC
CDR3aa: CASSPPVGSYEQYF

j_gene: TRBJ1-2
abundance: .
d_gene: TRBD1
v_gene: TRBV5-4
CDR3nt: TGTGCCAGCAGCTTGGGGGGGACAGGGGACTATGGCTACACCTTC
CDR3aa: CASSLGGTGDYGYTF

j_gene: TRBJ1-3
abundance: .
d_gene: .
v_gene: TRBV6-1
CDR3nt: TGTGCCAGCAGTGAATTGGGGCGTCCAGGAAACACCATATATTTT
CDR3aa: CASSELGRPGNTIYF

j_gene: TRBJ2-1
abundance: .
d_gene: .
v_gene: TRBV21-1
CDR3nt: TGTGCCAGCAGCAAAGTACAGAGCTCCTACAATGAGCAGTTCTTC
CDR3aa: CASSKVQSSYNEQFF

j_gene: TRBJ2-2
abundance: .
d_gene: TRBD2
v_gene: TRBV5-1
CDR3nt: TGCGCCAGCAGCTTCGCTGGGACTAGCGGGGGGTCGAACACCGGGGAGCTGTTTTTT
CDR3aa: CASSFAGTSGGSNTGELFF

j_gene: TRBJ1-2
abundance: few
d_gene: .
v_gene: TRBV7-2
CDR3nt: TGTGCCAGCAGCCCCCGCTACACCAGGGATTTGAACTATGGCTACACCTTC
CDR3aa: CASSPRYTRDLNYGYTF

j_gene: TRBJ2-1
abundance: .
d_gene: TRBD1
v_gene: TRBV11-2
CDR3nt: TGTGCCAGCAGCTTAGGGACGACAGGGGAGCAGTTCTTC
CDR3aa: CASSLGTTGEQFF

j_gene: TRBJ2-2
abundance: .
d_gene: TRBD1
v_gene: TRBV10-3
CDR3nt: TGTGCCGCCTCTCCCGGGACAGGGGCCTCCGGGGAGCTGTTTTTT
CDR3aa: CAASPGTGASGELFF

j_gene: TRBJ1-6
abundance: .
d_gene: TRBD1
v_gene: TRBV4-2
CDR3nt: TGTGCCAGCAGCCATGACGGACAGGTGAATTCACCCCTCCACTTT
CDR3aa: CASSHDGQVNSPLHF

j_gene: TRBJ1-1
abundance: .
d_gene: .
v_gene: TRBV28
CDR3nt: TGTGCCAGCACAAAAGGAGGACGTGGTACTGAAGCTTTCTTT
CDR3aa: CASTKGGRGTEAFF

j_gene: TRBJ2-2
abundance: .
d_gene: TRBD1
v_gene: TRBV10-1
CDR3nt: TGCGCCAGCAGCGGTGGGACAGTCGGGGAGCTGTTTTTT
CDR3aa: CASSGGTVGELFF

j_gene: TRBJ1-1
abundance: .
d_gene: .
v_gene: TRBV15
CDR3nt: TGTGCCACCAGCAGAGATGAGAGTGATACTGAAGCTTTCTTT
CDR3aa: CATSRDESDTEAFF

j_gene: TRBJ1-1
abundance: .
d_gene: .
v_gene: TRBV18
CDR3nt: TGTGCCAGCTCACGGTCGCGGGCCCTGGTGAACACTGAAGCTTTCTTT
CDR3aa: CASSRSRALVNTEAFF

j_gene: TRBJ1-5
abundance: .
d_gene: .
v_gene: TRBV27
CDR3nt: TGTGCCAGCAGTTTAAGTCGGAAAGGGGGTCAGCCCCAGCATTTT
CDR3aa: CASSLSRKGGQPQHF

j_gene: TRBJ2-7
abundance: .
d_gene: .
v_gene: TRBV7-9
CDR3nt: TGTGCCAGCAGCTTGTTGGCCCACGAGCAGTACTTC
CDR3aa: CASSLLAHEQYF

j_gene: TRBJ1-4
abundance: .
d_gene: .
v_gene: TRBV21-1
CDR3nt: TGTGCCAGCAGCACCCAAAACGGTTTAGAGAGCGCTTTTGCAACTAATGAAAAACTGTTTTTT
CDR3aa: CASSTQNGLESAFATNEKLFF

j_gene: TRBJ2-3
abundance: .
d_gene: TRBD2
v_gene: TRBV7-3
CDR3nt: TGTGCCAGCAGCTTAATGGGGACTAGCGCAGATACGCAGTATTTT
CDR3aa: CASSLMGTSADTQYF

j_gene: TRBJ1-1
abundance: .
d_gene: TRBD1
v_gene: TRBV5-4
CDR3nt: TGTGCCAGCAGCCAAAAGACAGGGTATAACACTGAAGCTTTCTTT
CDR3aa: CASSQKTGYNTEAFF

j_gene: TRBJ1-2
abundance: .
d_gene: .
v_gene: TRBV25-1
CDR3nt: TGTGCCAGCAGTGCATGGACAGCCCGCTATGGCTACACCTTC
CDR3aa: CASSAWTARYGYTF

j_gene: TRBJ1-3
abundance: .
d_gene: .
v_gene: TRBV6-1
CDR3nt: TGTGCCAGCAGTGAAGTGGGCAGCCAACATGGAAACACCATATATTTT
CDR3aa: CASSEVGSQHGNTIYF

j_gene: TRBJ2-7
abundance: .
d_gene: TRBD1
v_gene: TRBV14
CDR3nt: TGTGCCAGCAGCCATACCTACAACGGTTGGCAGGGGGCGGACGAGCAGTACTTC
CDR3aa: CASSHTYNGWQGADEQYF

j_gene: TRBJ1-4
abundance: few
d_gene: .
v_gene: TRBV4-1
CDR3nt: TGCGCCAGCAGCCAAGATCCGGGTGAAAAACTGTTTTTT
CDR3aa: CASSQDPGEKLFF

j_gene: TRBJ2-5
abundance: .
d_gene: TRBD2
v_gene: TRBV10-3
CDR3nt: TGTGCCATCAGCCCGGGACTAGAGGGCCAAGAGACCCAGTACTTC
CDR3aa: CAISPGLEGQETQYF

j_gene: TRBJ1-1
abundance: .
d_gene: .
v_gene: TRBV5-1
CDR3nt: TGCGCCAGCAGCTTGGCCTTAGGAGGGGTGGGGGTGAGAATGAACACTGAAGCTTTCTTT
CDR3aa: CASSLALGGVGVRMNTEAFF